These 29 T cell receptor beta chains originate from one sample sequenced in a study of blood T cells in healthy people across ages. Through a sample-barcoded 5' primer and a J-beta primer mix, a second PCR was run for 7 to 11 cycles. Using its own MiXCR run on the 5' RACE reads, TCRdb lists one record per CDR3 protein. The sample contains hundreds of thousands of distinct CDR3 sequences, 52% of which appear only once. Sequenced sample: blood. These receptors were collected from a woman of 80 years or more in good health.

V and J are TRBV7-9 and TRBJ1-4; TRBD1 matches 9 bases. Germline CDR1 is SEHNR and CDR2 is FQNEAQ (reference sequence). V shed 3 bases and J 6 bases; nucleotides not matched to a gene: 2. There are 14 residues in the CDR3. The CDR3 DNA reads as TGTGCCAGCAGCTTGACAGGGGGTTATGAAAAACTGTTTTTT. Its protein product is CASSLTGGYEKLFF.

As regards this clonotype: This clone may be a read error of a much larger clone one base away. The rearrangement joins TRBV6-1 to TRBJ2-5, with D possibly being TRBD1 or TRBD2 (5 bases each). Looked up from germline, CDR1 is MNHNS and CDR2 is SASEGT. Trimming stripped 2 bases from V and 11 bases from J, with 18 bases between. The CDR3 loop spans 14 amino acids. CDR3 in amino acids: CASSEYSGTGEQYF. For the CDR3, the DNA is TGTGCCAGCAGTGAATATTCAGGGACGGGTGAGCAGTACTTC.

V and J are TRBV3-1 and TRBJ2-7, with 7 bases that match TRBD1. The CDR3 has 19 amino acids. After removal of 1 base from V and 4 bases from J, the junction contained 19 bases not matched to a gene. Germline V gives CDR1 LGHDT, CDR2 YNNKEL (reference sequence). The CDR3 reads CASSQGIRTGPFGVYEQYF. In DNA form, the CDR3 reads TGTGCCAGCAGCCAAGGTATAAGGACAGGCCCGTTCGGAGTATACGAGCAGTACTTC.

Note on this clonotype: The junction and the germline gene differ at one end; a read error may be behind it. V usage is TRBV3-1 and J usage is TRBJ2-3, with TRBD2 as a possible D gene (6 bases). The CDR3 spans 15 residues. The germline CDR1 and CDR2 sequences are LGHDT and YNNKEL (reference sequence). The CDR3 here is CASSLAGPRTGTQYF. The CDR3 nucleotides are TGTGCCAGCAGCCTCGCGGGACCGCGCACAGGTACGCAGTATTTT.

The chain has TRBV7-2 and TRBJ1-2; 9 positions agree with TRBD1. This CDR3 contains 15 residues. Germline values: CDR1 SGHTA, CDR2 FQGNSA. J lost 5 bases, V lost 5 bases, and 9 bases had no gene match. In nucleotides, the CDR3 is TGTGCCAGCAGCCTCAGCACAGGGGGCTGGTATGGCTACACCTTC. It encodes CASSLSTGGWYGYTF.

The V gene is TRBV29-1, the J gene TRBJ2-1; 13 nucleotides line up with TRBD2. Losses at the gene ends were 6 bases for V and 5 bases for J; bases not matched to a gene: 7. CDR3 size: 15 residues. Germline CDR1 is SQVTM and CDR2 is ANQGSEA. CDR3 DNA sequence: TGCAGCGTCTATGGGACTAGCGGGGACCACAATGAGCAGTTCTTC. Its protein product is CSVYGTSGDHNEQFF.

This clonotype appeared a single time. This chain uses TRBV29-1 with TRBJ2-3, with 9 bases lining up with TRBD1. Germline trimming cut 7 bases from V and 9 bases from J; bases unmatched to any gene: 14. The CDR3 contains 14 residues. Germline-derived CDR1 and CDR2 are SQVTM and ANQGSEA. Here the CDR3 reads CSALDRGSGPTQYF. DNA for the CDR3: TGCAGCGCCTTGGACAGGGGATCAGGACCCACGCAGTATTTT.

The CDR3 sequence: CASNTRVADTQYF. The DNA of the CDR3 is TGTGCCAGCAATACTAGGGTGGCAGATACGCAGTATTTT. This rearrangement joins TRBV7-2 to TRBJ2-3, with D perhaps TRBD2 (5 bases). Germline CDR1 and CDR2: SGHTA and FQGNSA. Trimming cost V 7 bases and J 4 bases, with 12 bases left between them. CDR3 length: 13 residues.

This clonotype showed up just a few times. The chain links TRBV29-1 to TRBJ2-7; the D is unclear. V was pared by 7 bases and J by 0 bases, with 10 bases between. The CDR3 is 12 amino acids. Germline V gives CDR1 SQVTM, CDR2 ANQGSEA. Written as DNA, the CDR3 is TGCAGCGCCATTGAAAGCTCCTACGAGCAGTACTTC. It encodes CSAIESSYEQYF.

V and J are TRBV2 and TRBJ2-3, with D perhaps matching TRBD2 (6 bases). Trimming removed 2 bases at V and 4 bases at J, with 19 bases between. Germline CDR1 is SNHLY and CDR2 is FYNNEI. CDR3 size: 17 residues. Written as DNA, the CDR3 is TGTGCCAGCAGTGAATCGGTCGGGAGAGGGGAATCAGATACGCAGTATTTT. It specifies CASSESVGRGESDTQYF. The entire variable domain, with the rest obtained from reference TRBV2 and TRBJ2-3, is as follows: EPEVTQTPSHQVTQMGQEVILRCVPISNHLYFYWYRQILGQKVEFLVSFYNNEISEKSEIFDDQFSVERPDGSNFTLKIRSTKLEDSAMYFCASSESVGRGESDTQYFGPGTRLTVL.

Points on this clonotype: Possible read error: a much larger clone is one base away. This chain links TRBV25-1 with TRBJ2-3, with a possible D match to TRBD2 (5 bases). Germline assignment: CDR1 MGHDK and CDR2 SYGVNS. CDR3 length: 11 amino acids. The CDR3 reads CASGDYPTQYF. CDR3 bases: TGTGCCAGCGGTGACTACCCAACGCAGTATTTT. Together with reference TRBV25-1 and TRBJ2-3, the CDR3 gives the full variable domain: EADIYQTPRYLVIGTGKKITLECSQTMGHDKMYWYQQDPGMELHLIHYSYGVNSTEKGDLSSESTVSRIRTEHFPLTLESARPSHTSQYLCASGDYPTQYFGPGTRLTVL.

This clonotype has just one count. A much larger clonotype is one base distant, so this may be a read error. The rearrangement joins TRBV27 to TRBJ2-2, with TRBD2 as a possible D gene (5 bases). Germline V lookup: CDR1 MNHEY, CDR2 SMNVEV (reference sequence). This CDR3 comprises 13 residues. In DNA form, the CDR3 reads TGTGCCAGCAGTTTAGGGTTGACCGGGAAGCTGTTTTTT. Protein product: CASSLGLTGKLFF.

The V gene is TRBV14, the J gene TRBJ2-3; TRBD2 might be the D (6 bases). Germline CDR1 SGHDN, CDR2 FVKESK. The CDR3 runs to 17 residues. V dropped 0 bases and J dropped 0 bases, with 13 bases sitting between them. In DNA, the CDR3 is TGTGCCAGCAGCCAAGATGAGGAGGGAGAGAGCACAGATACGCAGTATTTT. Translating it yields CASSQDEEGESTDTQYF. The variable domain in full, completed from reference TRBV14 and TRBJ2-3, reads EAGVTQFPSHSVIEKGQTVTLRCDPISGHDNLYWYRRVMGKEIKFLLHFVKESKQDESGMPNNRFLAERTGGTYSTLKVQPAELEDSGVYFCASSQDEEGESTDTQYFGPGTRLTVL.

The J gene is TRBJ1-1, the V gene TRBV7-2, with TRBD1 identical over 9 bases. This CDR3 has 16 amino acids. V shed 2 bases, J shed 0 bases, and the junction held 4 bases outside the gene matches. CDR1 and CDR2 (germline): SGHTA, FQGNSA. DNA for the CDR3: TGTGCCAGCAGCTTACCGGGACAGGGATTGAACACTGAAGCTTTCTTT. This translates into CASSLPGQGLNTEAFF. Supplemented by reference TRBV7-2 and TRBJ1-1, the full variable domain reads GAGVSQSPSNKVTEKGKDVELRCDPISGHTALYWYRQSLGQGLEFLIYFQGNSAPDKSGLPSDRFSAERTGGSVSTLTIQRTQQEDSAVYLCASSLPGQGLNTEAFFGQGTRLTVV.

The CDR3 coding sequence is TGCAGTGCTAGAAGGAGGGGACTGAACACTGAAGCTTTCTTT. Protein product: CSARRRGLNTEAFF. The chain joins TRBV20-1 to TRBJ1-1; D may be TRBD1 (5 bases). Trimming pared 2 bases from V and 0 bases from J, leaving 10 bases between. The CDR3 totals 14 residues. The germline gives CDR1 DFQATT, CDR2 SNEGSKA (reference sequence).

This clonotype was seen ten or more times. This sequence joins TRBV5-1 and TRBJ2-1; D is undetermined. The germline CDR1 and CDR2 sequences are SGHRS and YFSETQ. Deletions cut 0 bases from V and 6 bases from J, with 16 bases between. CDR3 length equals 16 residues. Here the CDR3 DNA reads TGCGCCAGCAGCTTGGCCTTGAGTACCGCCGCCAATGAGCAGTTCTTC. It translates to CASSLALSTAANEQFF.

Turning to this clonotype: Possible read error: a much larger clone is one base away. The chain recombines TRBV12-3 or TRBV12-4 with TRBJ2-1; D unclear. The CDR3 length is 15 residues. The V end was cut by 7 bases, the J end by 2 bases, with 15 bases between. The CDR3 DNA is TGTGCCAGCACCACTCATGGGATCGCCTACAATGAGCAGTTCTTC. It encodes CASTTHGIAYNEQFF.

This chain joins TRBV12-3 or TRBV12-4 and TRBJ1-1; D gene unclear. V shed 4 bases and J shed 0 bases, with 12 bases lying between them. The CDR3 consists of 15 residues. For the CDR3, the DNA is TGTGCCAGCAGTTCTCCAGAAACGGTGAACACTGAAGCTTTCTTT. Its translation: CASSSPETVNTEAFF.

In its sample, this clonotype was seen a few times. V is TRBV7-9 and J is TRBJ2-6; 7 nucleotides line up with TRBD1. V gave up 6 bases and J gave up 13 bases; unmatched junction bases: 9. This CDR3 is built from 13 residues. Germline lookup yields CDR1 SEHNR and CDR2 FQNEAQ (reference sequence). CDR3 in amino acids: CASRFGTAEVLTF. As DNA, the CDR3 is TGTGCCAGCAGGTTCGGGACAGCCGAAGTCCTGACTTTC.

The chain is built from TRBV5-1 and TRBJ1-1, with D tentatively TRBD1 (6 bases). CDR1 and CDR2 from the germline V gene are SGHRS and YFSETQ. The CDR3 spans 12 residues. Trimming removed 6 bases at V and 1 base at J, with 7 bases between. The CDR3 sequence: CASTGENTEAFF. Written as DNA, the CDR3 is TGCGCCAGCACAGGGGAGAACACTGAAGCTTTCTTT.

As to this clonotype: Since a much larger clone is just one base distant, this may be a read error. The genes are TRBV6-1 and TRBJ2-5, with D uncertain. V lost 4 bases and J lost 11, with 11 bases in between. This CDR3 comprises 11 residues. CDR1 and CDR2 (germline): MNHNS, SASEGT. CDR3 in amino acids: CASSGPLIQYF. CDR3 bases: TGTGCCAGCAGTGGCCCCTTGATTCAGTACTTC.

The chain has TRBV4-2 and TRBJ2-7; 10 nucleotides match TRBD1. From germline, CDR1 is LGHNA and CDR2 YNFKEQ. The CDR3 has 15 residues. V lost 4 bases and J lost 4; bases outside the gene matches: 7. In nucleotides, the CDR3 is TGTGCCAGCAGCCTTCGGACAGGGGGTGAATACGAGCAGTACTTC. It specifies CASSLRTGGEYEQYF.

The gene calls are TRBV5-1 and TRBJ1-2; 9 nucleotides match TRBD1. Germline trimming cut 3 bases from V and 10 bases from J; bases unmatched to any gene: 7. The germline gives CDR1 SGHRS, CDR2 YFSETQ. The CDR3 is made up of 13 amino acids. The DNA of the CDR3 is TGCGCCAGCAGCTCACCGGGACAGGGCGACTACACCTTC. It yields the protein CASSSPGQGDYTF.

As to this clonotype: A much larger clone sits a single nucleotide away, making a read error possible. The chain has TRBV20-1 and TRBJ2-1; 10 positions agree with TRBD2. J lost 3 bases, V lost 8 bases, and 7 bases had no gene match. The CDR3 has 14 amino acids. The germline V gene has CDR1 DFQATT and CDR2 SNEGSKA (reference sequence). The CDR3 DNA reads TGCAGTTCACACACTAGCGGGAACTACAATGAGCAGTTCTTC. Protein sequence: CSSHTSGNYNEQFF.

V gene TRBV5-6 combines with J gene TRBJ2-7; a weak D match, TRBD1 (5 bases). Germline assignment: CDR1 SGHDT and CDR2 YYEEEE. The CDR3 is 15 residues long. The V and J ends lost 5 bases and 3 bases respectively, with 18 bases between them. CDR3 coding DNA: TGTGCCAGCAGTTCCAGACCTGCAGGGCTCTACGAGCAGTACTTC. It yields the protein CASSSRPAGLYEQYF.

This clonotype was recorded only once. V is TRBV29-1 and J is TRBJ2-3; perhaps TRBD1 as D (6 bases). The germline V gene encodes CDR1 SQVTM and CDR2 ANQGSEA. This CDR3 region has 12 residues. V was cut by 7 bases and J by 14 bases, with 22 bases left in between. For the CDR3, the DNA is TGCAGCGCGGAACAAGGGGGTCTAAGGTCGTATTTT. Protein sequence: CSAEQGGLRSYF.

The J gene is TRBJ2-1, the V gene TRBV20-1; 8 bases fit TRBD2. Germline V lookup: CDR1 DFQATT, CDR2 SNEGSKA (reference sequence). With 1 base clipped from V and 4 bases from J, the junction kept 9 bases outside the gene matches. The CDR3 has 16 residues. The CDR3 sequence is CSARGGTGGLYNEQFF. For the CDR3, the DNA is TGCAGTGCTAGAGGTGGTACGGGGGGGCTGTACAATGAGCAGTTCTTC.

This clonotype was recorded a few times. The chain combines TRBV20-1 with TRBJ2-3; no reliable D call. Looked up from germline, CDR1 is DFQATT and CDR2 is SNEGSKA (reference sequence). V was shortened by 5 bases and J by 0 bases, with 21 bases between the two germline ends. This CDR3 has 17 amino acids. The CDR3 nucleotides are TGCAGTGCTCCTGAGGTCGGACGCTTTACTAGCACAGATACGCAGTATTTT. Its translation: CSAPEVGRFTSTDTQYF.

The chain links TRBV5-1 to TRBJ1-6; 8 bases align to TRBD1. The CDR3 length is 17 residues. CDR1 SGHRS and CDR2 YFSETQ come from the germline V gene. The V gene end was trimmed by 5 bases and the J gene end by 7 bases; junction bases not matched to a gene: 14. CDR3 amino acids: CASSITQGAGRNSPLHF. The CDR3 nucleotides read TGCGCCAGCAGTATTACTCAGGGGGCAGGTCGAAATTCACCCCTCCACTTT.